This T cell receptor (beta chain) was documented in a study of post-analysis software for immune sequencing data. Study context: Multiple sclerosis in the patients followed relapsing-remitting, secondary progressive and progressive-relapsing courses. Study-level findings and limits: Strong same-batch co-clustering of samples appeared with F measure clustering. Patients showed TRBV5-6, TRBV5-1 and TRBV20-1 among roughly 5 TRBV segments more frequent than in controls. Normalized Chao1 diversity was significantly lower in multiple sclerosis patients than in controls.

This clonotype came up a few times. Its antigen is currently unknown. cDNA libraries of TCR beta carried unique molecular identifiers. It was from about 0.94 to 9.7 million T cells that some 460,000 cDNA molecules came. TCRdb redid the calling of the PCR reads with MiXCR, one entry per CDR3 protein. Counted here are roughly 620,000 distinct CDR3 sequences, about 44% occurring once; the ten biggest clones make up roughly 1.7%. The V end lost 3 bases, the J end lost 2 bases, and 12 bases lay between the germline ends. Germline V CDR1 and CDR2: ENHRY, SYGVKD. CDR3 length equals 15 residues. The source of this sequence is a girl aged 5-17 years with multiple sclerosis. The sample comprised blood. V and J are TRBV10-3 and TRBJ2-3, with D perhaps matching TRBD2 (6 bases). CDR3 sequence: CAISEGEVHTDTQYF. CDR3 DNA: TGTGCCATCAGTGAAGGGGAGGTACACACAGATACGCAGTATTTT.